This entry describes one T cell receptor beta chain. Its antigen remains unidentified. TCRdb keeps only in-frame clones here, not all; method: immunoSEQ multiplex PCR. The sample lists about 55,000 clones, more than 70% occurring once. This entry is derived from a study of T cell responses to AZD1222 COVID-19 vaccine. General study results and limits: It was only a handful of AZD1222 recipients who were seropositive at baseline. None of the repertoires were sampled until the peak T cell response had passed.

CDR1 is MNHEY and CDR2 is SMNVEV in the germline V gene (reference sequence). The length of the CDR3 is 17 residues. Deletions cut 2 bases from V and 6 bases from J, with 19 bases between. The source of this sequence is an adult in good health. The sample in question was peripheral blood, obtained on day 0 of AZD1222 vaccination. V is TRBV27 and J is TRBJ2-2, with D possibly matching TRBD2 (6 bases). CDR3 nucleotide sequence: TGTGCCAGCAGTTTACGGGCGAGGGGTAGCGGACCCGGGGAGCTGTTTTTT. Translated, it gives CASSLRARGSGPGELFF.